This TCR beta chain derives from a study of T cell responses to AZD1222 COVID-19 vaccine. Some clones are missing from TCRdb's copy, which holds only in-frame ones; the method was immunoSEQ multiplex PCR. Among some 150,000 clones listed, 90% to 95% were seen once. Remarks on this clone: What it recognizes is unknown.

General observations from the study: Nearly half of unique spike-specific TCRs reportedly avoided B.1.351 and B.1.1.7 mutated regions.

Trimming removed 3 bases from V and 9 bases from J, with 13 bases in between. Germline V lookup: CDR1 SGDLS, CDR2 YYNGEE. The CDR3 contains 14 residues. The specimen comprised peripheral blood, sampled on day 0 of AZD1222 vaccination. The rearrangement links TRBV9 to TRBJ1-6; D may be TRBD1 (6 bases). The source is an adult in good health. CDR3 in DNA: TGTGCCAGCAGCGCAGGGGTAAAGAGTTCACCCCTCCACTTT. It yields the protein CASSAGVKSSPLHF.